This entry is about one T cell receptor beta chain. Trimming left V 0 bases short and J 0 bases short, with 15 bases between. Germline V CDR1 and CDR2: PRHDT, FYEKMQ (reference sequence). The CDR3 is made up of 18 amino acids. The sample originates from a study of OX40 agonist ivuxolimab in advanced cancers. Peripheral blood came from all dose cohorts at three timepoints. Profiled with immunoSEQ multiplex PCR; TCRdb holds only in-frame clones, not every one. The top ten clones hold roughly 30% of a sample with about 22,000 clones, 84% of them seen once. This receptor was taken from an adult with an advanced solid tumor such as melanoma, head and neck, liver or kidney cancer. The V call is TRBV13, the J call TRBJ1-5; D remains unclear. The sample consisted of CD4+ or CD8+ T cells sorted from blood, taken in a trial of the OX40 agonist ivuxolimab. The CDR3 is CASSLGGGQPYSNQPQHF. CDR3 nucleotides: TGTGCCAGCAGCTTAGGGGGAGGCCAACCTTATAGCAATCAGCCCCAGCATTTT.